The 2 T cell receptor beta chains below all came from one sample that was sequenced in a study of cytomegalovirus exposure and HLA in healthy donors. Both 60 Vbeta primers and 13 Jbeta primers went into the PCR. Using immunoSEQ multiplex PCR, the repertoire was profiled, and TCRdb retains in-frame clones only, with some absent. The sample shows 170,000 or so clones, around 80% of them seen only once. Sample: PBMCs. All receptors derive from a male donor in good health and CMV-seropositive.

The chain joins TRBV7-9 to TRBJ2-5; 13 bases match TRBD2. The end of the DNA is better explained by TRBJ2-7, so the J call may be wrong. This CDR3 is built from 17 residues. Looked up from germline, CDR1 is SEHNR and CDR2 is FQNEAQ (reference sequence). For the CDR3, the DNA is TGTGCCAGCAGCCCTCCCGGACTAGCGGGAGTCTCCTACGAGCAGTACTTC. Protein product: CASSPPGLAGVSYEQYF.

The V and J genes are TRBV6-1 and TRBJ2-1; 9 positions match TRBD1. Germline V gene sequence: CDR1 MNHNS, CDR2 SASEGT. The CDR3 length is 13 residues. The V gene end was trimmed by 6 bases and the J gene end by 7 bases; junction bases not matched to a gene: 4. The CDR3 bases are TGTGCCAGCAGGGACAGGGGTCGGAATGAGCAGTTCTTC. It codes for CASRDRGRNEQFF.